The source of this TCR beta chain is a study of identifying expanded T cells in peripheral blood (dated by TCRdb to about 2019). Regarding the complete study: Technical replicates were generated by sequencing separate aliquots of the same genomic DNA pool, and four replicates were compared pairwise.

Summary of the overall study and its limitations: The beta-binomial model significantly reduced the number of clones called differentially abundant and the false-positive rate across all healthy-donor time intervals. The authors expected that biological variance in healthy repertoires might rise further over much longer intervals, such as months to years. For all healthy donors, the variance in clone template counts between approximately 2-week samples rose significantly as total template count increased. The binomial model flagged approximately 1.3 differentially abundant clones between technical replicates but about 16 over roughly 2 weeks and roughly 19 over approximately four weeks.

V gives up 2 bases and J gives up 4 bases, and the segment between their germline ends measures 3 bases. The CDR3 covers 12 residues, taking in both the cysteine and the phenylalanine. Only CDR3 DNA is held: 36 bases, read in frame from base 1. According to the germline V gene, CDR1 reads SGHTA and CDR2 reads FQGNSA. Concerning this clone: This receptor's antigen is unknown. The record has no base qualities; no much larger clone is one base away.

During the collection period, no infections or other immune events were recorded for the healthy donors. To calibrate time-dependent variance in a beta-binomial model of T-cell clone differential abundance, blood repertoires from healthy donors were used as a training cohort. The training cohort included around ten healthy donors, of whom 3 were female and 7 were male. Donor ages ranged from roughly 29 to 64 years, with an average of about 40 years. Whole blood, obtained from a commercial supplier, was collected from each healthy donor at three time points spaced two weeks apart. For immunosequencing, genomic DNA was extracted from unsorted whole blood. TCRbeta CDR3 regions were profiled with the immunoSEQ Assay using bias-controlled multiplex PCR amplification of genomic DNA. The authors' pipeline ran thus. To quantify the absolute abundance of each unique TCRbeta CDR3 region, the sequences were collapsed and filtered. Two models were used to test differential abundance: a binomial model (Fisher-equivalent) and a beta-binomial model that adds time-dependent variance fitted from healthy donors. Any clone with fewer than 5 combined templates was excluded, and a clone was called differentially abundant if its Benjamini-Hochberg FDR was below 0.01. In the beta-binomial model, variance was expressed as a function of the total template count across the two samples, in the form v = (b*log(k)+a)^2. What TCRdb holds here is the immuneACCESS table cut down to in-frame rearrangements. Part of the clones is not present; checked against another copy, under half of the missing clones reflect an unresolved V gene, and the others are unexplained. That table gives V, J and clone size, and the DNA gave D and trimming. Counted in this sample were about 100,000 clones; over 70% of them appeared once. 5.5% of the sample goes to the ten largest clones.

The sample comprised blood. The source of this sequence is a person between 18 and 70 years old in good health. This chain is built from TRBV7-2 and TRBJ1-5; the D segment cannot be called with confidence. The nucleotide sequence reads TGTGCCAGCAGCTTATTTAATCAGCCCCAGCATTTT. It is translated as CASSLFNQPQHF. This CDR3, with the reference TRBV7-2 and TRBJ1-5 proteins standing in past its ends, gives the full variable domain GAGVSQSPSNKVTEKGKDVELRCDPISGHTALYWYRQSLGQGLEFLIYFQGNSAPDKSGLPSDRFSAERTGGSVSTLTIQRTQQEDSAVYLCASSLFNQPQHFGDGTRLSIL.